The 22 T cell receptor beta chains listed next were all sequenced from one sample in a study of CD8 T cells in Susac syndrome. Reverse transcription of roughly 0.5 to 1 ug RNA was performed with random hexamers. TCRdb independently ran MiXCR on the immunoSEQ multiplex PCR reads; one entry per CDR3 protein. The data show 160,000 or so distinct CDR3 sequences, with approximately 93% seen just once and 0.2% to 0.25% held by the top ten. Material for sequencing was CD8+ T cells from PBMCs. The receptors here all came from a human donor with multiple sclerosis.

The chain uses TRBV27 and TRBJ1-1; D remains unclear. The V gene's germline CDR1 is MNHEY and CDR2 SMNVEV (reference sequence). Deletions cut 8 bases from V and 7 bases from J, with 11 bases between. The CDR3 has 11 amino acids. The CDR3 DNA reads TGTGCCAGCGGTTCCTCTAGTGAAGCTTTCTTT. Translation: CASGSSSEAFF.

This chain connects TRBV5-4 to TRBJ2-7; no clear D. V lost 4 bases and J lost 3, with 8 bases in between. The CDR3 covers 12 residues. Germline V gene sequence: CDR1 SGHNT, CDR2 YYREEE (reference sequence). CDR3: CASSAPNYEQYF. CDR3 DNA: TGTGCCAGCAGCGCCCCTAACTACGAGCAGTACTTC.

The rearrangement joins TRBV9 to TRBJ1-1; no clear D gene. Germline values: CDR1 SGDLS, CDR2 YYNGEE. The ends were cut back, 0 bases at V and 1 base at J, with 10 bases in the middle. The CDR3 spans 15 residues. The CDR3 loop is CASSVEAGPNTEAFF. In nucleotides, the CDR3 is TGTGCCAGCAGCGTAGAGGCAGGACCGAACACTGAAGCTTTCTTT.

The chain is built from TRBV29-1 and TRBJ1-1; D uncertain. The CDR3 has 12 residues. Trimming took 3 bases from V and 6 from J, leaving 11 bases between them. Germline V gene sequence: CDR1 SQVTM, CDR2 ANQGSEA. CDR3 DNA: TGCAGCGTTGAGTTTGGTGGGCCTGAAGCTTTCTTT. It encodes CSVEFGGPEAFF.

V and J are TRBV7-9 and TRBJ1-1, with a weak D call TRBD1 (5 bases). This CDR3 spans 12 amino acids. The germline gives CDR1 SEHNR, CDR2 FQNEAQ (reference sequence). V shed 10 bases and J shed 4 bases, with 13 bases lying between them. DNA of the CDR3: TGTGCCACCCAGGGCGGGGGCACTGAAGCTTTCTTT. Its protein product is CATQGGGTEAFF.

The CDR3 loop reads CASSQDHRQTHNEQYF. The CDR3 coding sequence is TGTGCCAGCAGCCAAGACCACCGACAGACTCACAACGAGCAGTACTTC. The V call is TRBV3-1, the J call TRBJ2-7; a possible D gene is TRBD1 (5 bases). Between the trimmed V and J ends, which lost 0 bases and 5 bases, there was a span of 17 bases. The germline gives CDR1 LGHDT, CDR2 YNNKEL (reference sequence). The CDR3 has 16 amino acids.

The V gene is TRBV30, the J gene TRBJ2-7; no firm D call. V was clipped by 2 bases and J by 7 bases, with 18 bases between them. This CDR3 spans 14 amino acids. Germline V gives CDR1 GTSNPN, CDR2 SVGIG (reference sequence). Written as DNA, the CDR3 is TGTGCCTGGAGTCCGGGCCTAACTGGTCGGGAGCAGTACTTC. Translated: CAWSPGLTGREQYF.

V and J are TRBV20-1 and TRBJ2-7, with D unresolved. Germline assignment: CDR1 DFQATT and CDR2 SNEGSKA (reference sequence). The CDR3 covers 12 residues. Trimming stripped 0 bases from V and 6 bases from J, with 9 bases between. The CDR3: CSARDQSLEQYF. The DNA of the CDR3 is TGCAGTGCTAGAGATCAGTCTCTCGAGCAGTACTTC.

This clonotype showed up just a few times. An end of the junction does not agree with germline; a read error may underlie this. DNA for the CDR3: TGCAGTGCTAGAGGGCCACTGGGAGACCAAGAGACCCAGTACTTT. It codes for CSARGPLGDQETQYF. This chain joins TRBV20-1 and TRBJ2-5; possibly TRBD2 for D (5 bases). The CDR3 has 15 amino acids. The V gene's germline CDR1 is DFQATT and CDR2 SNEGSKA (reference sequence).

V usage is TRBV9 and J usage is TRBJ2-7; D uncertain. Germline lookup yields CDR1 SGDLS and CDR2 YYNGEE. This CDR3 is built from 13 residues. Trimming took off 4 bases at V and 8 bases at J, with 16 bases between the two ends. Written as DNA, the CDR3 is TGTGCCAGCAGCCCTGGTGGCACTATGAAGCAGTACTTC. Protein product: CASSPGGTMKQYF. Combining the CDR3 with reference TRBV9 and TRBJ2-7 gives the whole variable domain DSGVTQTPKHLITATGQRVTLRCSPRSGDLSVYWYQQSLDQGLQFLIQYYNGEERAKGNILERFSAQQFPDLHSELNLSSLELGDSALYFCASSPGGTMKQYFGPGTRLTVT.

The V gene is TRBV20-1, the J gene TRBJ2-7; no clear D gene. Germline V gene lookup returns CDR1 DFQATT and CDR2 SNEGSKA (reference sequence). V shed 2 bases and J shed 5 bases, with 7 bases lying between them. CDR3 length: 11 amino acids. CDR3 in DNA: TGCAGTGCTAGAACCGGCCACGAGCAGTACTTC. This gives the protein CSARTGHEQYF.

CDR3 loop: CASSEGQLTYEQYF. The CDR3 DNA follows: TGTGCCAGCAGTGAAGGACAGCTCACCTACGAGCAGTACTTC. The chain joins TRBV2 to TRBJ2-7; maybe TRBD1 (5 bases). Germline V CDR1 and CDR2: SNHLY, FYNNEI. CDR3 length: 14 residues. Trimming took 1 base from V and 2 from J, leaving 9 bases between them.

This chain joins TRBV12-5 and TRBJ1-2; D call uncertain. Germline CDR1 LGHNT, CDR2 FRNRAP. The CDR3 consists of 13 residues. Trimming removed 5 bases from V and 8 bases from J, with 15 bases in between. As DNA, the CDR3 is TGTGCTAGTGGTCCCCACGCTACTCGGGGCTACACCTTC. Amino acids: CASGPHATRGYTF.

The rearrangement links TRBV29-1 to TRBJ2-2, with 7 bases identical to TRBD1. The V and J ends lost 8 bases and 5 bases, in that order; junction bases with no gene match: 17. This CDR3 spans 16 amino acids. Germline values: CDR1 SQVTM, CDR2 ANQGSEA. The CDR3 is CSPRPGGSILTGELFF. The CDR3 region has the DNA TGCAGCCCCCGCCCAGGGGGTTCGATTTTGACCGGGGAGCTGTTTTTT.

This clonotype was observed once. The V and J genes are TRBV9 and TRBJ1-1, with TRBD1 matching over 11 bases. After removal of 4 bases from V and 5 bases from J, the junction contained 13 bases not matched to a gene. This CDR3 contains 17 residues. Germline assignment: CDR1 SGDLS and CDR2 YYNGEE. This CDR3 is CASSPRTGGAGGTEAFF. The CDR3 DNA reads TGTGCCAGCAGCCCTAGGACAGGGGGCGCCGGTGGAACTGAAGCTTTCTTT.

This clonotype was picked up a small number of times. The rearrangement joins TRBV7-9 to TRBJ2-1, with D perhaps TRBD1 (5 bases). The germline V gene encodes CDR1 SEHNR and CDR2 FQNEAQ (reference sequence). The V end lost 6 bases, the J end lost 1 base, and 10 bases lay between the germline ends. This CDR3 spans 14 amino acids. CDR3: CASSLSGSYNEQFF. CDR3 nucleotides: TGTGCCAGCAGTTTGTCAGGGTCCTACAATGAGCAGTTCTTC.

The chain has TRBV25-1 and TRBJ1-6; D remains ambiguous. Between the trimmed V and J ends, which lost 5 bases and 10 bases, there was a span of 18 bases. The CDR3 is 15 amino acids. Germline CDR1 MGHDK, CDR2 SYGVNS. Here the CDR3 reads CASSSPRVPGSPLHF. CDR3 nucleotide sequence: TGTGCCAGCAGTTCCCCCCGGGTCCCGGGGTCACCCCTCCACTTT.

This rearrangement joins TRBV19 to TRBJ1-2, with 9 bases lining up with TRBD1. V lost 4 bases, J lost 6 bases, and 6 bases stayed unmatched. This CDR3 is 14 amino acids long. The germline CDR1 and CDR2 sequences are LNHDA and SQIVND (reference sequence). The CDR3 DNA is TGTGCCAGTAGTACATCCGGGACAGGGAATGGCTACACCTTC. Protein sequence: CASSTSGTGNGYTF.

The chain employs TRBV7-8 and TRBJ2-7; the D gene is possibly TRBD1 (5 bases). CDR1 is SGHVS, CDR2 FQNEAQ, per germline. Trimming stripped 5 bases from V and 7 bases from J, with 12 bases between. This CDR3 comprises 12 residues. Here the CDR3 DNA reads TGTGCCAGCAGCACGACAGTGCGGGAGCAGTACTTC. Protein sequence: CASSTTVREQYF.

This clonotype was counted only a few times. The chain combines TRBV9 with TRBJ2-7; 8 bases map to TRBD1. The CDR3 sequence is 14 residues long. The ends lost 3 bases at V and 3 bases at J; junction bases unmatched: 5. Germline V CDR1 and CDR2: SGDLS, YYNGEE. CDR3 amino acids: CASSEGGQGYEQYF. The CDR3 nucleotides read TGTGCCAGCAGCGAGGGAGGACAGGGCTACGAGCAGTACTTC.

The genes are TRBV6-2 or TRBV6-3 and TRBJ2-3; TRBD2 aligns across 14 bases. CDR1 and CDR2 (germline): MNHEY, SVGEGT. Trimming cost V 6 bases and J 1 base; bases outside gene matches: 6. This CDR3 comprises 17 residues. CDR3 sequence: CASRTTGLAGGTDTQYF. Here the CDR3 DNA reads TGTGCCAGCAGAACAACGGGACTAGCGGGGGGCACAGATACGCAGTATTTT.

This sequence joins TRBV14 and TRBJ2-7; D gene ambiguous. Trimming shortened V by 5 bases and J by 5 bases, and 10 bases separated the two germline ends. The CDR3 length is 12 residues. CDR1 is SGHDN, CDR2 FVKESK, per germline. The CDR3 DNA follows: TGTGCCAGCAGCACCCGTGTGGACGAGCAGTACTTC. Its translation: CASSTRVDEQYF.